Reported below is one T cell receptor beta chain. The CDR3 contains 16 residues. Trimming at V came to 4 bases and at J to 5 bases, leaving 10 bases not matched to a gene. Germline V gene lookup returns CDR1 SGHTA and CDR2 FQGTGA. The data derive from a study of blood T cell repertoires in COVID-19. Study summary: In each case, the material was cDNA or gDNA derived from T cells, B-cell-depleted T cells, or PBMCs.

Method: immunoSEQ multiplex PCR; TCRdb's copy keeps in-frame clones and lacks some. The repertoire holds approximately 280,000 clones, with roughly 87% as singletons. Sequenced input: PBMCs or T cells enriched from blood (not recorded which). The TCR originated in a woman between 40 and 55 years old who had recovered from COVID-19. The rearrangement uses TRBV7-3 and TRBJ2-3; 9 bases align to TRBD1. CDR3 region: CASSSETGGWLDTQYF. CDR3 nucleotide sequence: TGTGCCAGCAGCTCCGAGACAGGGGGATGGCTAGATACGCAGTATTTT.